These 17 T cell receptor beta chains were sequenced from one sample in a study of beta chain features in type 1 diabetes. The study reverse transcribed the entire isolated RNA, so it sequenced expressed TCRB transcripts. Method: immunoSEQ multiplex PCR; TCRdb's copy keeps in-frame clones and lacks some. The table includes about 360,000 clones, 10% to 15% detected once. The specimen sequenced was naive CD4+ T cells from blood. These receptors originate from a man in his late teens or twenties in good health.

The V call is TRBV27, the J call TRBJ1-1; the D gene is possibly TRBD1 (6 bases). The V gene lost 5 bases and the J gene lost 0 bases, with 10 bases spanning the gap. CDR3 length: 14 residues. Germline assignment: CDR1 MNHEY and CDR2 SMNVEV (reference sequence). The CDR3 loop is CASSADSLNTEAFF. The CDR3 coding sequence is TGTGCCAGCAGTGCGGACAGCTTGAACACTGAAGCTTTCTTT.

The chain employs TRBV7-2 and TRBJ2-6; 8 nucleotides align to TRBD1. Germline loops: CDR1 SGHTA, CDR2 FQGNSA. V lost 5 bases to trimming and J lost 2 bases; unmatched junction nucleotides: 2. The CDR3 runs 15 residues. CDR3 loop: CASSPDRAGANVLTF. The CDR3 DNA reads TGTGCCAGCAGCCCGGACAGGGCTGGGGCCAACGTCCTGACTTTC.

The gene calls are TRBV7-2 and TRBJ2-3; the D gene is possibly TRBD2 (5 bases). CDR1 and CDR2 (germline): SGHTA, FQGNSA. V gave up 0 bases and J gave up 1 base, with 8 bases separating them. This CDR3 has 15 amino acids. The CDR3 sequence is CASSLAVSGTDTQYF. The CDR3 bases are TGTGCCAGCAGCTTAGCAGTTAGCGGCACAGATACGCAGTATTTT.

The V and J genes are TRBV7-2 and TRBJ2-7; 11 bases line up with TRBD2. This CDR3 region has 18 residues. With 4 bases clipped from V and 2 bases from J, the junction kept 13 bases outside the gene matches. CDR1 SGHTA and CDR2 FQGNSA come from the germline V gene. CDR3 amino acids: CASSSKLLAGGLTYEQYF. As DNA, the CDR3 is TGTGCCAGCAGCTCAAAGTTGTTAGCGGGGGGGCTGACCTACGAGCAGTACTTC.

This sequence joins TRBV14 and TRBJ2-1, with a possible D match to TRBD1 (6 bases). Trimming took off 1 base at V and 4 bases at J, with 11 bases between the two ends. Germline V lookup: CDR1 SGHDN, CDR2 FVKESK. The CDR3 extends over 15 amino acids. CDR3 sequence reads: CASSQVQGRYNEQFF. The CDR3 nucleotides are TGTGCCAGCAGCCAAGTTCAGGGGCGGTACAATGAGCAGTTCTTC.

This clone came up a few times. The chain uses TRBV30 and TRBJ2-5, with a tentative D call TRBD2 (5 bases). CDR3 length: 14 residues. Germline lookup yields CDR1 GTSNPN and CDR2 SVGIG (reference sequence). V lost 3 bases and J 0 bases, leaving 11 bases between the germline ends. In nucleotides, the CDR3 is TGTGCCTGGAGACGGGATCAAAACCAAGAGACCCAGTACTTC. This gives the protein CAWRRDQNQETQYF.

The sample holds a few counts of this clone. The V and J genes are TRBV30 and TRBJ1-1; TRBD1 is a possible D gene (5 bases). V was pared by 2 bases and J by 5 bases, with 9 bases between. The germline V gene has CDR1 GTSNPN and CDR2 SVGIG (reference sequence). The CDR3 runs 12 residues. As DNA, the CDR3 is TGTGCCTGGAGTCCAGGGAGGACTGAAGCTTTCTTT. Translated, it gives CAWSPGRTEAFF.

This chain joins TRBV7-2 and TRBJ1-5; perhaps TRBD1 as D (5 bases). The V gene's germline CDR1 is SGHTA and CDR2 FQGNSA. V was pared by 5 bases and J by 2 bases, with 7 bases between. The CDR3 sequence is 13 residues long. The CDR3 bases are TGTGCCAGCAGCCAAGGGGGCAATCAGCCCCAGCATTTT. It translates to CASSQGGNQPQHF.

CDR3 loop: CASSQEGTGVTDTQYF. CDR3 in DNA: TGCGCCAGCAGCCAAGAGGGGACAGGGGTCACAGATACGCAGTATTTT. This rearrangement joins TRBV4-1 to TRBJ2-3, with 10 bases aligning to TRBD1. In germline, CDR1 is MGHRA, CDR2 YSYEKL. V was pared by 0 bases and J by 2 bases, with 2 bases of the junction left unmatched. The CDR3 extends over 16 amino acids.

In its sample, this clone was seen a few times. The genes are TRBV18 and TRBJ2-7, with D perhaps matching TRBD2 (6 bases). CDR1 is KGHSH and CDR2 is LQKENI in the germline V gene. There are 15 residues in the CDR3. V was shortened by 2 bases and J by 3 bases, with 14 bases between the two germline ends. The CDR3 region is CASSPGAGRDYEQYF. CDR3 coding DNA: TGTGCCAGCTCACCAGGGGCCGGGCGGGACTACGAGCAGTACTTC.

This clone was seen only a few times. The gene calls are TRBV6-6 and TRBJ2-1, with 7 bases fitting TRBD2. Trimming removed 7 bases from V and 2 bases from J; junction bases left unmatched: 8. In germline, CDR1 is MNHNY, CDR2 SVGAGI (reference sequence). The CDR3 runs 15 residues. Here the CDR3 DNA reads TGTGCCAGCACCCGGGGGGATTCTACCTACAATGAGCAGTTCTTC. Amino acids: CASTRGDSTYNEQFF.

This clone was seen just once. The chain links TRBV9 to TRBJ1-4, with unresolved D. The length of the CDR3 is 15 residues. CDR1 is SGDLS, CDR2 YYNGEE, per germline. The V and J ends lost 4 bases and 2 bases respectively, with 12 bases between them. The CDR3 DNA is TGTGCCAGCAGCCCACCGGGAACGACTAATGAAAAACTGTTTTTT. Amino acids: CASSPPGTTNEKLFF. The whole variable domain, filled in from reference TRBV9 and TRBJ1-4, reads DSGVTQTPKHLITATGQRVTLRCSPRSGDLSVYWYQQSLDQGLQFLIQYYNGEERAKGNILERFSAQQFPDLHSELNLSSLELGDSALYFCASSPPGTTNEKLFFGSGTQLSVL.

This clone was counted a few times. This chain links TRBV7-2 with TRBJ1-2; D ambiguous. Germline V gene sequence: CDR1 SGHTA, CDR2 FQGNSA. Deletions cut 5 bases from V and 2 bases from J, with 6 bases between. The CDR3 loop spans 12 amino acids. CDR3: CASSRENYGYTF. In DNA form, the CDR3 reads TGTGCCAGCAGCCGGGAGAACTATGGCTACACCTTC. The full variable domain, its missing parts supplied by reference TRBV7-2 and TRBJ1-2, is GAGVSQSPSNKVTEKGKDVELRCDPISGHTALYWYRQSLGQGLEFLIYFQGNSAPDKSGLPSDRFSAERTGGSVSTLTIQRTQQEDSAVYLCASSRENYGYTFGSGTRLTVV.

This chain links TRBV7-2 with TRBJ2-7, with TRBD1 matching over 8 bases. CDR1 SGHTA and CDR2 FQGNSA come from the germline V gene. This CDR3 contains 14 residues. Losses at the gene ends were 1 base for V and 5 bases for J; bases not matched to a gene: 4. The CDR3 DNA follows: TGTGCCAGCAGCTTAGGGACAGGGATCCACGAGCAGTACTTC. Translating it yields CASSLGTGIHEQYF.

In this sample, this clone turned up a few times. CDR3 sequence: CASSPTSGRAWDTQYF. The CDR3 DNA sequence: TGCGCCAGCAGCCCGACTAGCGGGAGGGCCTGGGATACGCAGTATTTT. This chain joins TRBV4-3 and TRBJ2-3; 14 bases agree with TRBD2. V was clipped by 4 bases and J by 6 bases; unmatched bases: 6. The CDR3 loop spans 16 amino acids. Germline assignment: CDR1 LGHNA and CDR2 YSLEER.

This sequence joins TRBV5-1 and TRBJ2-1; 10 nucleotides match TRBD1. CDR1 and CDR2 from the germline V gene are SGHRS and YFSETQ. This CDR3 is built from 16 residues. V shed 3 bases, J shed 5 bases, and the junction held 8 bases outside the gene matches. CDR3 amino acids: CASSYRTGGSDNEQFF. CDR3 bases: TGCGCCAGCAGCTACCGGACAGGGGGAAGTGACAATGAGCAGTTCTTC.

This clone has only a few counts. V gene TRBV6-5 combines with J gene TRBJ1-5; TRBD1 is a possible D gene (5 bases). Germline V lookup: CDR1 MNHEY, CDR2 SVGAGI. V lost 7 bases to trimming and J lost 0 bases, with 7 bases between them. CDR3 length equals 13 residues. CDR3 loop: CASTGGSNQPQHF. Here the CDR3 DNA reads TGTGCCAGCACCGGGGGTAGCAATCAGCCCCAGCATTTT.